This T cell receptor (beta chain) was captured by sequencing in a study of OX40 agonist ivuxolimab in advanced cancers. Clones were sequenced by immunoSEQ multiplex PCR, and TCRdb holds only the in-frame ones, with some missing. Of 89,000 or so clones listed, about 90% are singletons. The CDR3 totals 18 residues. CDR1 and CDR2 (germline): MNHEY, SMNVEV (reference sequence). The trim removed 5 bases at V and 0 bases at J, leaving 13 bases unmatched. The specimen was CD4+ or CD8+ T cells sorted from blood, collected in a trial of the OX40 agonist ivuxolimab. The TCR comes from an adult with an advanced solid tumor such as melanoma, head and neck, liver or kidney cancer. The rearrangement uses TRBV27 and TRBJ2-3, with 8 bases matching TRBD2. This chain's CDR3 is CASSPPPEVAGSTDTQYF. For the CDR3, the DNA is TGTGCCAGCAGTCCCCCTCCTGAAGTAGCGGGGAGCACAGATACGCAGTATTTT.